A selection of T cell receptor beta chains follows, all from one sample in a study of human T cells and chemical hapten exposure. MiXCR was run by TCRdb on the 5' RACE reads, yielding one entry per CDR3 protein. The sample yields over 70,000 distinct CDR3 sequences, approximately 15% seen once. Receptor source: a female donor in good health. CDR3s include the opening cysteine and the closing phenylalanine or tryptophan.

TRBV27	TRBJ1-2	CASSFYGDSTNYGYTF
TRBV2	TRBJ2-3	CASSPSGSPRTDTQYF
TRBV6-2/TRBV6-3	TRBJ2-7	CASSYQLGYYEQYF
TRBV27	TRBJ1-3	CASSLLPGQGNTIYF
TRBV4-1	TRBJ2-7	CASSEVPSGGLREQYF
TRBV20-1	TRBJ2-7	CSARDAGGQPYEQYF
TRBV3-1	TRBJ1-1	CASSLSPRGGGMNTEAFF
TRBV5-1	TRBJ1-2	CASSLEAGAGYTF
TRBV18	TRBJ1-1	CASSPQGASNTEAFF
TRBV5-1	TRBJ2-7	CASSLVSVAGREQYF
TRBV6-5	TRBJ2-7	CASSYLGQGLYEQYF
TRBV20-1	TRBJ2-1	CSARDQAGVLTLQFF
TRBV14	TRBJ2-3	CASSQDPSGTDTQYF
TRBV18	TRBJ1-2	CASSPINRGDNYGYTF
TRBV2	TRBJ1-1	CASSGQGWNTEAFF
TRBV20-1	TRBJ2-5	CSACTLIEQETQYF
TRBV7-2	TRBJ2-1	CASRPGTSGYNEQFF
TRBV29-1	TRBJ1-1	CSVERQRNTEAFF
TRBV20-1	TRBJ1-1	CSASRDSEVTEAFF
TRBV29-1	TRBJ1-1	CSVEDLGTGDTEAFF
TRBV20-1	TRBJ1-2	CSARESIRGSSYTF
TRBV7-2	TRBJ2-3	CASSLGLLADPSTDTQYF
TRBV20-1	TRBJ2-3	CSAIGTGSRRVSTDTQYF
TRBV12-3/TRBV12-4	TRBJ1-4	CASSLVLGGLNEKLFF
TRBV2	TRBJ2-3	CARGTSGILTTDTQYF
TRBV18	TRBJ2-1	CASSLRGAGDEQFF
TRBV6-5	TRBJ1-1	CASRETLDREAFF
TRBV28	TRBJ2-7	CASNMLGGSPYEQYF